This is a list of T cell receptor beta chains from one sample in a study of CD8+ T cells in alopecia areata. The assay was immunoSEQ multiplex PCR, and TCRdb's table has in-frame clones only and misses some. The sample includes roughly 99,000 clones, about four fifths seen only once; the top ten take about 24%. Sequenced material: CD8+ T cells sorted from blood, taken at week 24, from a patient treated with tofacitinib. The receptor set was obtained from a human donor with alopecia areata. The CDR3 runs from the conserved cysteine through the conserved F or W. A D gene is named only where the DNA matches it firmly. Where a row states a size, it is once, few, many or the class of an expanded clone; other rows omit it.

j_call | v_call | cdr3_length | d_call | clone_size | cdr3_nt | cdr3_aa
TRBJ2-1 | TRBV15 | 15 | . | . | TGTGCCACCAGCGGATTCCGGGACTCCTACAATGAGCAGTTCTTC | CATSGFRDSYNEQFF
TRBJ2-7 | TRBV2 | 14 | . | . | TGTGCCAGCAGTGAAGAGGTCAGCTCCTACGAGCAGTACTTC | CASSEEVSSYEQYF
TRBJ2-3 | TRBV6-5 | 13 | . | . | TGTGCCAGCAGTTACTCTCTGACAGATACGCAGTATTTT | CASSYSLTDTQYF
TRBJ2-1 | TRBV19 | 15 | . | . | TGTGCCAGTAGTGACGACTCTATCTCCTACAATGAGCAGTTCTTC | CASSDDSISYNEQFF
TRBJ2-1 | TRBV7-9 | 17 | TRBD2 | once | TGTGCCAGCAGCCCCTCCCCGGGAGGAGTACTTGGGAATGAGCAGTTCTTC | CASSPSPGGVLGNEQFF
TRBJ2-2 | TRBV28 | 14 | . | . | TGTGCCAGCAGTATAACAGGGAACACCGGGGAGCTGTTTTTT | CASSITGNTGELFF
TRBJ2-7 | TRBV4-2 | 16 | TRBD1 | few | TGTGCCAGCAGCCAAGAGGGACAGGGGCACTCCTACGAGCAGTACTTC | CASSQEGQGHSYEQYF
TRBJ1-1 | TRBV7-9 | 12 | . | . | TGTGCCAGCAGCACCACGGGCACTGAAGCTTTCTTT | CASSTTGTEAFF
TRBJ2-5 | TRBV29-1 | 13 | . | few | TGCAGCGCCCTGGGGAACGCCAAAGAGACCCAGTACTTC | CSALGNAKETQYF
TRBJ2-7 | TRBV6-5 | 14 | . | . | TGTGCCAGCAGTTACTTCGGGAGCTCCTACGAGCAGTACTTC | CASSYFGSSYEQYF
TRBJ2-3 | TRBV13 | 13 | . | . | TGTGCCAGCAGCCCTAGTACCACAGATACGCAGTATTTT | CASSPSTTDTQYF
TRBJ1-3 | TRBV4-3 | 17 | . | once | TGCGCCAGCAGCCAAGATCGGGCAGGACACTCTGGAAACACCATATATTTT | CASSQDRAGHSGNTIYF
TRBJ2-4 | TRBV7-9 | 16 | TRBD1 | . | TGTGCCAGCCAAGGTTGGGACAGGGCTGGGAAAAACATTCAGTACTTC | CASQGWDRAGKNIQYF
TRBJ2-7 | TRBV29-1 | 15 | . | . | TGCAGCGTTGAAGATTGGAGCGGTAAATCTGGGGGGCAGTACTTC | CSVEDWSGKSGGQYF
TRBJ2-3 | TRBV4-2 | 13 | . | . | TGTGCCAGCAGCCAAGATCCCCGGGATACGCAGTATTTT | CASSQDPRDTQYF
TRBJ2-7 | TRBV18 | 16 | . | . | TGTGCCAGCTCACCACCGGGACAACCGCCCCACTACGAGCAGTACTTC | CASSPPGQPPHYEQYF
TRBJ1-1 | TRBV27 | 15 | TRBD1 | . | TGTGCCAGCAGACTTCTCCAGGGGGCGGCCACTGAAGCTTTCTTT | CASRLLQGAATEAFF
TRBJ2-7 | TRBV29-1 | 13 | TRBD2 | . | TGCAGCGTTGTGTCAGCGGGGGAATCCGAGCAGTACTTC | CSVVSAGESEQYF
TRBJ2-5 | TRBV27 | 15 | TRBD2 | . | TGTGCCAGCAGTGGTGGACTAGCGGGTGAGGAGACCCAGTACTTC | CASSGGLAGEETQYF
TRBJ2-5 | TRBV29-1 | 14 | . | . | TGCAGCGTTGAGGCCGTGGGGCATCAAGAGACCCAGTACTTC | CSVEAVGHQETQYF
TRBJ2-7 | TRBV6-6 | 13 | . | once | TGTGCCAGCAGCCCCGGGCGTTCCTACGAGCAGTACTTC | CASSPGRSYEQYF
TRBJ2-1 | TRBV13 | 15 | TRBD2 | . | TGTGCCAGCAGCTTCACTAGCGGGGGAGACAATGAGCAGTTCTTC | CASSFTSGGDNEQFF
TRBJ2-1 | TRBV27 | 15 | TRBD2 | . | TGTGCCAGCAGTCCTGGACTAGCGGGGGGTAATGAGCAGTTCTTC | CASSPGLAGGNEQFF
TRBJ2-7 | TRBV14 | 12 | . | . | TGTGCCAGCAGCCATGTTCTGCACGAGCAGTACTTC | CASSHVLHEQYF
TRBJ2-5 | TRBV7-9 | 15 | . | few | TGTGCCAGCAGCTTAGTTGTTATGTTCCAAGAGACCCAGTACTTC | CASSLVVMFQETQYF
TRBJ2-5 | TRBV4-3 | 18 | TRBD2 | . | TGCGCCAGCAGCCAAGAGTACAGCGGGGGGGCCAGGGCGCAGACCCAGTACTTC | CASSQEYSGGARAQTQYF
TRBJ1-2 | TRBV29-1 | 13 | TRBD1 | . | TGCAGCGTAACAGGGGGCATTTCTAATGGCTACACCTTC | CSVTGGISNGYTF
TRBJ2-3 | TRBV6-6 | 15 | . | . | TGTGCCAGCAGCCCCGGGGGTCCTAGCACAGATACGCAGTATTTT | CASSPGGPSTDTQYF
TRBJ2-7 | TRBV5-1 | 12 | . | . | TGCGCCAGCCGACTAGACCCCTACGAGCAGTACTTC | CASRLDPYEQYF